Here is one TCR beta chain with its context. Using immunoSEQ multiplex PCR, the repertoire was profiled, and TCRdb retains in-frame clones only, with some absent. The sample has 150,000 to 190,000 clones, approximately 84% seen once; the top ten hold 8.3%. The sample is drawn from a study of blood T cell repertoires in COVID-19. The length of the CDR3 is 17 residues. Losses at the gene ends were 2 bases for V and 7 bases for J; bases not matched to a gene: 11. Germline loops: CDR1 LNHNV, CDR2 YYDKDF (reference sequence). This clonotype originated in a woman aged 60-70 years with COVID-19, enrolled during active disease. Material for sequencing was peripheral blood. This chain uses TRBV15 with TRBJ2-1; 10 bases align to TRBD2. CDR3 DNA: TGTGCCACCAGCAGACCCGCTAGCGGGGGATCGTGGAATGAGCAGTTCTTC. It codes for CATSRPASGGSWNEQFF.